A single T cell receptor (beta chain) is shown here with its context. Its target is unknown. Full-length variable regions came from constant-region reverse primers plus semi-nested Nested Universal Primer A PCR. TCRdb reprocessed the 5' RACE reads via MiXCR and lists one record per CDR3 protein. This sample carries roughly 8,600 distinct CDR3 sequences, 40% to 60% of them seen once, and the ten largest clones take around 5%. Whole-study results and caveats: Tumor Treg TCRs overlapped most with tumor naive CD4+ cells.

Memory CD4+ cells were defined as CD4+CD45RO+CD25-. The receptor comes from a female donor with breast cancer. Sequencing was carried out using memory CD4+ T cells sorted from a lymph node. Subset noted: memory CD4+ T cells, CD4+CD45RO+CD25-.

The chain's CDR3 is CSARSLHTVTDTQYF. The CDR3 nucleotides read TGCAGTGCTAGGAGTCTTCACACAGTGACAGATACGCAGTATTTT. V and J are TRBV20-1 and TRBJ2-3; D unclear. The CDR3 has 15 amino acids. V dropped 3 bases and J dropped 3 bases, with 16 bases sitting between them. Looked up from germline, CDR1 is DFQATT and CDR2 is SNEGSKA (reference sequence).